Following are 20 T cell receptor beta chains from one sample sequenced in a study of CD8+ T cells in alopecia areata. Noted treatment: oral pan-JAK inhibitor, 5-10 mg twice daily. RNA extraction was followed by reverse transcription into cDNA, which acted as the sequencing template. TCRdb's table, derived via immunoSEQ multiplex PCR, lists solely in-frame clones and lacks some. The repertoire has roughly 280,000 clones, around 64% of them found once; the top ten carry about 0.89%. The sample was CD4+ T cells sorted from blood, taken around week 53, from a patient treated with tofacitinib. Every receptor here comes from a human donor with alopecia areata.

This chain connects TRBV9 to TRBJ2-5, with D tentatively TRBD2 (5 bases). This CDR3 spans 14 amino acids. CDR1 SGDLS and CDR2 YYNGEE come from the germline V gene. V lost 4 bases and J 0 bases, leaving 10 bases between the germline ends. The CDR3 region has the DNA TGTGCCAGCAGCCCACGCGGGTACCAAGAGACCCAGTACTTC. Its protein product is CASSPRGYQETQYF.

This chain uses TRBV18 with TRBJ1-5; D not certain. The V gene's germline CDR1 is KGHSH and CDR2 LQKENI. The CDR3 totals 13 residues. Trimming took 2 bases from V and 11 from J, leaving 13 bases between them. CDR3 DNA sequence: TGTGCCAGCTCACCAGACCAGACCACGGCCCAGCATTTT. Amino acids: CASSPDQTTAQHF.

This clone was counted a single time. V usage is TRBV7-2 and J usage is TRBJ1-5; 7 bases map to TRBD1. Losses at the gene ends were 5 bases for V and 2 bases for J; bases not matched to a gene: 6. This CDR3 has 15 residues. The V gene's germline CDR1 is SGHTA and CDR2 FQGNSA. The CDR3 nucleotides are TGTGCCAGCAGCGTTACAGGGGTGGGCAATCAGCCCCAGCATTTT. It is translated as CASSVTGVGNQPQHF.

This chain joins TRBV29-1 and TRBJ2-2; perhaps D is TRBD1 or TRBD2 (5 bases each). CDR3 length: 14 residues. Germline CDR1 SQVTM, CDR2 ANQGSEA. V was pared by 6 bases and J by 2 bases, with 13 bases between. The CDR3 loop is CSVRGPLNTGELFF. The DNA for the CDR3 is TGCAGCGTGAGGGGTCCTCTCAACACCGGGGAGCTGTTTTTT.

The genes are TRBV9 and TRBJ2-7, with D possibly matching TRBD1 (6 bases). Germline V lookup: CDR1 SGDLS, CDR2 YYNGEE. V was pared by 10 bases and J by 7 bases, with 24 bases between. This CDR3 is 14 amino acids long. This CDR3 is CASQRGNRETEQYF. The CDR3 region has the DNA TGTGCCTCTCAAAGGGGAAACAGGGAAACTGAGCAGTACTTC.

This clone was detected a few times. The chain has TRBV30 and TRBJ2-1, with unresolved D. CDR1 and CDR2 from the germline V gene are GTSNPN and SVGIG (reference sequence). V was pared by 4 bases and J by 0 bases, with 13 bases between. The CDR3 sequence is 15 residues long. The CDR3 DNA follows: TGTGCCTGGAAGATGGGCCTAAGCTCCTACAATGAGCAGTTCTTC. Protein: CAWKMGLSSYNEQFF. Complete variable domain (other parts from reference TRBV30 and TRBJ2-1): SQTIHQWPATLVQPVGSPLSLECTVEGTSNPNLYWYRQAAGRGLQLLFYSVGIGQISSEVPQNLSASRPQDRQFILSSKKLLLSDSGFYLCAWKMGLSSYNEQFFGPGTRLTVL.

J is TRBJ1-1 and V is TRBV4-2; D may be TRBD1 (5 bases). Trimming stripped 6 bases from V and 1 base from J, with 9 bases between. The V gene's germline CDR1 is LGHNA and CDR2 YNFKEQ. The CDR3 has 13 residues. CDR3 in amino acids: CASRGDSNTEAFF. In DNA, the CDR3 is TGTGCCAGCAGGGGGGATTCGAACACTGAAGCTTTCTTT.

Worth noting for this clone: A much more abundant neighbour one base away suggests this may be a read error. The chain couples TRBV5-8 to TRBJ2-1, with D uncertain. V gave up 0 bases and J gave up 0 bases, with 7 bases separating them. From germline, CDR1 is SGHTS and CDR2 YDEGEE. CDR3 length equals 15 residues. The CDR3 sequence is CASSLGQSSYNEQFF. DNA of the CDR3: TGTGCCAGCAGCTTGGGTCAGAGCTCCTACAATGAGCAGTTCTTC.

This clone was seen a few times. The rearrangement uses TRBV9 and TRBJ1-3; 7 nucleotides line up with TRBD1. The CDR3 has 16 amino acids. Germline values: CDR1 SGDLS, CDR2 YYNGEE. The V and J ends lost 0 bases and 3 bases, in that order; junction bases with no gene match: 6. DNA of the CDR3: TGTGCCAGCAGCGTAGGGACAGGCAGTGTTGGAAACACCATATATTTT. Its protein is CASSVGTGSVGNTIYF.

The J gene is TRBJ2-1, the V gene TRBV6-5, with 7 bases lining up with TRBD1. V dropped 5 bases and J dropped 6; count of bases not matched to a gene: 7. CDR3 length equals 14 residues. Germline CDR1 MNHEY, CDR2 SVGAGI. The DNA of the CDR3 is TGTGCCAGCAGTCCTCAGGGGGTCTCCAATGAGCAGTTCTTC. As protein: CASSPQGVSNEQFF.

This clone was observed a few times. The rearrangement joins TRBV7-2 to TRBJ2-5, with 12 bases aligning to TRBD2. Unmatched junction bases numbered 6, after V lost 6 bases and J lost 4 bases. Germline V gene data show CDR1 as SGHTA and CDR2 as FQGNSA. The CDR3 consists of 15 residues. The CDR3 DNA reads TGTGCCAGCAGACCTAGCGGGGGGGCTCGAGAGACCCAGTACTTC. Translating gives CASRPSGGARETQYF.

This chain links TRBV29-1 with TRBJ1-1, with TRBD1 as a possible D gene (6 bases). V gave up 6 bases and J gave up 7 bases, with 12 bases separating them. Germline lookup yields CDR1 SQVTM and CDR2 ANQGSEA. The CDR3 extends over 11 amino acids. The CDR3 protein is CSVGTRFEAFF. In nucleotides, the CDR3 is TGCAGCGTGGGGACAAGATTTGAAGCTTTCTTT.

In this sample, this clone turned up a few times. The chain has TRBV11-2 and TRBJ1-5; D gene ambiguous. The germline CDR1 and CDR2 sequences are SGHAT and FQNNGV. The CDR3 extends over 12 amino acids. The V end was cut by 4 bases, the J end by 0 bases, with 1 base between. The CDR3 nucleotides read TGTGCCAGCAGCTATAGCAATCAGCCCCAGCATTTT. Its translation is CASSYSNQPQHF.

This clone was detected a few times. The rearrangement links TRBV6-1 to TRBJ1-6; D is unresolved. Germline V gene lookup returns CDR1 MNHNS and CDR2 SASEGT. This CDR3 region has 9 residues. V lost 8 bases and J lost 10, with 3 bases in between. CDR3 loop: CASFSPLHF. The CDR3, as DNA: TGTGCCAGCTTCTCACCCCTCCACTTT.

The rearrangement uses TRBV5-1 and TRBJ1-2, with D perhaps TRBD1 (5 bases). V shed 0 bases and J shed 5 bases, with 8 bases lying between them. CDR1 and CDR2 (germline): SGHRS, YFSETQ. The CDR3 sequence is 13 residues long. Here the CDR3 reads CASSLAGTYGYTF. The CDR3 coding sequence is TGCGCCAGCAGCTTGGCCGGGACTTATGGCTACACCTTC.

This clone came up a few times. The CDR3 loop reads CASSVSGIYEQYF. The CDR3 nucleotides are TGCGCCAGCAGTGTCTCTGGTATCTACGAGCAGTACTTC. The chain is built from TRBV5-1 and TRBJ2-7; no reliable D call. Germline values: CDR1 SGHRS, CDR2 YFSETQ. The V gene lost 5 bases and the J gene lost 3 bases, with 12 bases spanning the gap. CDR3 size: 13 residues.

This clone was detected a few times. V gene TRBV29-1 combines with J gene TRBJ1-1; the D is unclear. Germline V gene data show CDR1 as SQVTM and CDR2 as ANQGSEA. V was shortened by 4 bases and J by 1 base, with 10 bases between the two germline ends. The CDR3 spans 13 residues. In DNA, the CDR3 is TGCAGCGTTGTAATTCAGGCGAACACTGAAGCTTTCTTT. Protein sequence: CSVVIQANTEAFF.

This clone has a handful of counts. The rearrangement uses TRBV5-5 and TRBJ1-1, with no clear D. V lost 4 bases and J 0 bases, leaving 16 bases between the germline ends. From germline, CDR1 is SGHKS and CDR2 YYEKEE (reference sequence). The CDR3 runs to 16 residues. The CDR3 DNA reads as TGTGCCAGCAGCCCCAGAGGCCCGGGGATGAACACTGAAGCTTTCTTT. Amino acid sequence: CASSPRGPGMNTEAFF.

The J gene is TRBJ2-5, the V gene TRBV5-4, with D possibly being TRBD1 (6 bases). V was shortened by 4 bases and J by 0 bases, with 10 bases between the two germline ends. Germline V gene sequence: CDR1 SGHNT, CDR2 YYREEE (reference sequence). This CDR3 has 14 amino acids. The CDR3 DNA is TGTGCCAGCAGCCCCGGGACAAACCAAGAGACCCAGTACTTC. Its protein product is CASSPGTNQETQYF.

V and J are TRBV14 and TRBJ2-7; no firm D call. CDR3 length: 12 amino acids. V was pared by 5 bases and J by 5 bases, with 10 bases between. Germline V gene lookup returns CDR1 SGHDN and CDR2 FVKESK. The CDR3 DNA reads TGTGCCAGCAGCTGGAACCACGACGAGCAGTACTTC. Amino acid sequence: CASSWNHDEQYF.